This paragraph covers one T cell receptor (beta chain) sequence. Participants were aged 18 to 89 years from more than 20 US areas. Participant-given clinical history determined each cohort assignment. This sample was included in a study of blood T cell repertoires in COVID-19. The germline gives CDR1 LNHDA, CDR2 SQIVND (reference sequence). V lost 6 bases and J 4 bases, leaving 7 bases between the germline ends. The CDR3 consists of 13 residues. Per the original methods: The assay estimated nucleated cells by amplifying reference gene primers. The method was immunoSEQ multiplex PCR; TCRdb's version includes in-frame clones alone and lacks a portion of them. V and J calls plus clone size are reproduced from that table; the DNA served to infer D and trimming. In the table there are roughly 180,000 clones, roughly four fifths of which are singletons.

The receptor's source is a middle-aged man who had recovered from COVID-19. This chain connects TRBV19 to TRBJ2-6, with D unresolved. The sample was PBMCs or T cells enriched from blood (not recorded which). The CDR3 DNA reads as TGTGCCAGTAGGGGCTCCGGGGCCAACGTCCTGACTTTC. Amino acid sequence: CASRGSGANVLTF.